Ten or more counts support the clone carrying this T cell receptor beta chain. What it binds is not known. The data belong to a study of T-cell reconstitution after alpha-beta-depleted transplantation in children. Unique molecular identifiers featured in how the TCRbeta library was prepared. TCRdb called the PCR reads again in MiXCR, with one record for every CDR3 protein. This table has 200,000 or so distinct CDR3 sequences, roughly 6.3% appearing once. J gave up 4 bases and V 3 bases, and 4 bases lay outside the gene matches. The germline V gene has CDR1 KGHDR and CDR2 SFDVKD. The CDR3 loop spans 16 amino acids. Study outcomes and limitations: The origin of alpha-beta T cells about two months after transplant was reportedly several hundred expanded graft clones. High day-60 TCRbeta diversity in some patients came from surviving recipient T cells and thymic progenitors. Among T cells one year after transplant, newly produced cells accounted for most counts and diversity.

This TCR came from a girl in the first two years of life with combined immunodeficiency, due to receive a stem cell transplant. The chain combines TRBV24-1 with TRBJ2-2, with 10 bases aligning to TRBD1. Sequenced here: PBMCs, sampled before TCRalphabeta/CD19-depleted stem cell transplant. The CDR3 DNA reads as TGTGCCACCAGTGATCCGGGACAGGGGTCCACCGGGGAGCTGTTTTTT. It translates to CATSDPGQGSTGELFF.